A single sample is the source of the 30 T cell receptor beta chains below, sequenced in a study of T cell responses to AZD1222 COVID-19 vaccine (dated by TCRdb to about 2021). Per the publication, the time point label means: about 28 days (+/-7) after the second vaccine dose. Library method: the immunoSEQ multiplex PCR assay. TCRdb retrieved this table from immuneACCESS and kept in-frame rearrangements only. Not all clones are present; in checked studies, unresolved V genes account for under half, and no reason is known for the remainder. Counted in this sample were 150,000 to 200,000 clones; roughly 91% of them appeared once. About 6% of the sample rests with the top ten. Sequences were derived from peripheral blood, sampled 28 days after the second AZD1222 dose. Receptors originate from an adult who received the AZD1222 COVID-19 vaccine.

This clone has a single count. The J gene is TRBJ2-1, the V gene TRBV19; D possibly corresponds to TRBD2 (5 bases). CDR1 and CDR2 from the germline V gene are LNHDA and SQIVND (reference sequence). V was trimmed by 2 bases and J by 0 bases, leaving 11 bases between them. CDR3 length: 16 residues. The chain's CDR3 is CASSIRLAHSYNEQFF. CDR3 nucleotides: TGTGCCAGTAGTATAAGGCTAGCCCACTCCTACAATGAGCAGTTCTTC. The full variable domain, in which reference TRBV19 and TRBJ2-1 provide the parts outside the CDR3, is DGGITQSPKYLFRKEGQNVTLSCEQNLNHDAMYWYRQDPGQGLRLIYYSQIVNDFQKGDIAEGYSVSREKKESFPLTVTSAQKNPTAFYLCASSIRLAHSYNEQFFGPGTRLTVL.

This chain joins TRBV28 and TRBJ1-1; D might be TRBD1 (6 bases). There are 12 residues in the CDR3. The V end was cut by 6 bases, the J end by 10 bases, with 15 bases between. CDR1 and CDR2 from the germline V gene are MDHEN and SYDVKM. The CDR3 spells CASRGGSWGAFF. The DNA for the CDR3 is TGTGCCAGCAGAGGGGGGAGCTGGGGAGCTTTCTTT.

This chain uses TRBV21-1 with TRBJ2-7; TRBD1 was called by the table and not checked on the DNA. TRBV21-1 is noted as a pseudogene. This CDR3 has 13 residues. For the CDR3, the DNA is TGTGCCAGACAGGCGTCAGGGGTGAGCGAGCAGTACTTC. Amino acids: CARQASGVSEQYF.

V gene TRBV4-1 combines with J gene TRBJ1-2, with 7 bases identical to TRBD1. CDR3 size: 17 residues. Germline loops: CDR1 MGHRA, CDR2 YSYEKL. The V segment lost 5 bases and the J segment 0 bases; nucleotides outside the gene matches: 12. The CDR3 coding sequence is TGCGCCAGCAGCGGGATTCCGGGACAGTTAGCTAACTATGGCTACACCTTC. Translating gives CASSGIPGQLANYGYTF.

This sequence joins TRBV18 and TRBJ1-4, with a weak D call TRBD1 (5 bases). The germline CDR1 and CDR2 sequences are KGHSH and LQKENI. The V end was cut by 5 bases, the J end by 6 bases, with 13 bases between. The length of the CDR3 is 14 residues. The CDR3 is CASSAMGRYEKLFF. The CDR3 region has the DNA TGTGCCAGCTCAGCCATGGGGCGGTATGAAAAACTGTTTTTT.

CDR3 sequence (DNA): TGTGCCAGCAGTCCCTCCGGGGGGACTAGCAACAAGCAGTTCTTC. This translates into CASSPSGGTSNKQFF. The V gene is TRBV28, the J gene TRBJ2-1, with TRBD2 matching over 9 bases. This CDR3 has 15 residues. J was trimmed by 11 bases and V by 5 bases; bases with no gene match: 13. CDR1 is MDHEN and CDR2 is SYDVKM in the germline V gene.

This chain joins TRBV4-1 and TRBJ2-7; D unclear. Looked up from germline, CDR1 is MGHRA and CDR2 is YSYEKL. The V and J ends lost 2 bases and 3 bases respectively, with 14 bases between them. This CDR3 contains 15 residues. The CDR3 DNA sequence: TGCGCCAGCAGCCAACAGGCCGCCCTAAGCTACGAGCAGTACTTC. Protein: CASSQQAALSYEQYF.

V is TRBV6-2 or TRBV6-3 and J is TRBJ2-1, with 9 bases identical to TRBD1. This CDR3 is built from 15 residues. CDR1 is MNHEY, CDR2 SVGEGT, per germline. The V and J ends lost 6 bases and 7 bases, in that order; junction bases with no gene match: 10. CDR3 protein: CASSRQGESRNEQFF. In DNA form, the CDR3 reads TGTGCCAGCAGCCGACAGGGGGAATCCCGAAATGAGCAGTTCTTC.

This sequence joins TRBV28 and TRBJ1-2; D remains ambiguous. The CDR3 loop spans 13 amino acids. The V end lost 6 bases, the J end lost 1 base, and 9 bases lay between the germline ends. Per germline, CDR1 MDHEN and CDR2 SYDVKM. As DNA, the CDR3 is TGTGCCAGCAGAGTAGGCAATAACTATGGCTACACCTTC. Translated: CASRVGNNYGYTF.

The chain joins TRBV11-2 to TRBJ2-1; D is perhaps TRBD1 (6 bases). V dropped 1 base and J dropped 8 bases, with 15 bases sitting between them. The CDR3 covers 15 residues. Germline values: CDR1 SGHAT, CDR2 FQNNGV. CDR3 region: CASSLGQGFSDEQFF. The CDR3 nucleotides read TGTGCCAGCAGCTTAGGGCAGGGGTTTAGCGATGAGCAGTTCTTC.

The rearrangement joins TRBV29-1 to TRBJ2-3; no clear D. Trimming shortened V by 7 bases and J by 4 bases, and 21 bases separated the two germline ends. Germline values: CDR1 SQVTM, CDR2 ANQGSEA. The CDR3 consists of 15 residues. In nucleotides, the CDR3 is TGCAGCGCCGTTGCCGGGCCGTCGCAGGCAGATACGCAGTATTTT. Translation gives CSAVAGPSQADTQYF.

This CDR3 reads CAWSMAEVGGGYTF. The CDR3 bases are TGTGCCTGGAGTATGGCAGAGGTGGGGGGTGGCTACACCTTC. The chain recombines TRBV30 with TRBJ1-2; TRBD1 might be the D (5 bases). Per the germline V gene, CDR1 is GTSNPN and CDR2 is SVGIG (reference sequence). The ends were cut back, 2 bases at V and 7 bases at J, with 17 bases in the middle. The CDR3 contains 14 residues.

This clone occurred once. This chain connects TRBV4-2 to TRBJ1-2, with 8 nucleotides matching TRBD1. This CDR3 contains 19 residues. Unmatched junction bases numbered 18, after V lost 2 bases and J lost 4 bases. CDR1 is LGHNA and CDR2 is YNFKEQ in the germline V gene. The CDR3 spells CASSQLPGQGSPQGYGYTF. The CDR3 coding sequence is TGTGCCAGCAGCCAACTTCCAGGACAGGGATCCCCTCAGGGCTATGGCTACACCTTC.

V is TRBV18 and J is TRBJ2-3; 11 bases fit TRBD2. Germline V gives CDR1 KGHSH, CDR2 LQKENI. The CDR3 extends over 18 amino acids. The V gene end was trimmed by 0 bases and the J gene end by 5 bases; junction bases not matched to a gene: 10. The CDR3 here is CASSPPELSGGARDTQYF. The CDR3 DNA is TGTGCCAGCTCACCACCGGAACTTAGCGGGGGGGCGAGAGATACGCAGTATTTT. The full variable domain, completed using reference TRBV18 and TRBJ2-3, is NAGVMQNPRHLVRRRGQEARLRCSPMKGHSHVYWYRQLPEEGLKFMVYLQKENIIDESGMPKERFSAEFPKEGPSILRIQQVVRGDSAAYFCASSPPELSGGARDTQYFGPGTRLTVL.

This sequence joins TRBV28 and TRBJ1-5, with 8 bases lining up with TRBD1. Germline values: CDR1 MDHEN, CDR2 SYDVKM. V lost 5 bases and J lost 6; bases outside the gene matches: 6. The CDR3 is 14 residues long. As DNA, the CDR3 is TGTGCCAGCAGTGGACAGGGCATGGGTCAGCCCCAGCATTTT. Translation: CASSGQGMGQPQHF.

This chain uses TRBV19 with TRBJ1-5; D possibly corresponds to TRBD1 (5 bases). V was shortened by 3 bases and J by 0 bases, with 9 bases between the two germline ends. The germline V gene encodes CDR1 LNHDA and CDR2 SQIVND (reference sequence). The CDR3 has 15 amino acids. The CDR3 sequence is CASSMEGYSNQPQHF. The DNA of the CDR3 is TGTGCCAGTAGTATGGAGGGGTATAGCAATCAGCCCCAGCATTTT.

The rearrangement joins TRBV7-3 to TRBJ2-1; 10 bases align to TRBD1. The V gene's germline CDR1 is SGHTA and CDR2 FQGTGA. V shed 5 bases and J 5 bases; nucleotides not matched to a gene: 3. CDR3 size: 14 residues. CDR3 region: CASSAGTGDNEQFF. CDR3 in DNA: TGTGCCAGCAGCGCCGGGACAGGGGACAATGAGCAGTTCTTC.

In its sample, this clone was seen a few times. The genes are TRBV7-2 and TRBJ2-5; 7 nucleotides align to TRBD1. This CDR3 comprises 14 residues. With V trimmed by 5 bases and J by 5 bases, 8 bases remained unmatched. CDR1 and CDR2 (germline): SGHTA, FQGNSA. The CDR3 spells CASSATGWRETQYF. The DNA of the CDR3 is TGTGCCAGCAGCGCGACAGGGTGGAGGGAGACCCAGTACTTC.

This clone appeared a single time. This chain links TRBV28 with TRBJ2-1, with D possibly being TRBD2 (6 bases). The germline CDR1 and CDR2 sequences are MDHEN and SYDVKM. The germline V and J ends were trimmed by 7 bases and 5 bases, with 15 bases remaining between them. The CDR3 is 14 amino acids. The CDR3: CASIAGGADNEQFF. DNA for the CDR3: TGTGCCAGCATTGCAGGAGGGGCTGACAATGAGCAGTTCTTC. The whole variable domain, remainder taken from reference TRBV28 and TRBJ2-1, is DVKVTQSSRYLVKRTGEKVFLECVQDMDHENMFWYRQDPGLGLRLIYFSYDVKMKEKGDIPEGYSVSREKKERFSLILESASTNQTSMYLCASIAGGADNEQFFGPGTRLTVL.

V usage is TRBV10-2 and J usage is TRBJ2-7; D might be TRBD1 (5 bases). The CDR3 contains 13 residues. Deletions cut 6 bases from V and 2 bases from J, with 11 bases between. Germline CDR1 is WSHSY and CDR2 is SAAADI. DNA for the CDR3: TGCGCCAGCAGCTTGGACACACCCTACGAGCAGTACTTC. Translated: CASSLDTPYEQYF.

The chain couples TRBV28 to TRBJ2-3; 9 bases line up with TRBD1. V was clipped by 7 bases and J by 4 bases; unmatched bases: 12. This CDR3 is built from 16 residues. From germline, CDR1 is MDHEN and CDR2 SYDVKM. The CDR3 protein is CASTEQGASISDTQYF. The CDR3 nucleotides read TGTGCCAGCACTGAACAGGGGGCGAGCATATCAGATACGCAGTATTTT. Combining the CDR3 with reference TRBV28 and TRBJ2-3 gives the whole variable domain DVKVTQSSRYLVKRTGEKVFLECVQDMDHENMFWYRQDPGLGLRLIYFSYDVKMKEKGDIPEGYSVSREKKERFSLILESASTNQTSMYLCASTEQGASISDTQYFGPGTRLTVL.

This chain uses TRBV6-5 with TRBJ2-7; the D gene is possibly TRBD2 (5 bases). Trimming took 5 bases from V and 2 from J, leaving 13 bases between them. Germline V gene lookup returns CDR1 MNHEY and CDR2 SVGAGI. The length of the CDR3 is 14 residues. CDR3 nucleotide sequence: TGTGCCAGCAGTCTAAGCGGCGAAACCTACGAGCAGTACTTC. Translated, it gives CASSLSGETYEQYF.

In DNA form, the CDR3 reads TGTGCCAGTAGTAGGAGGACTAGCGGGGGGGCCTGGGGAGATACGCAGTATTTT. It codes for CASSRRTSGGAWGDTQYF. The chain links TRBV19 to TRBJ2-3; 15 nucleotides agree with TRBD2. The CDR3 consists of 18 residues. V lost 4 bases and J lost 5; bases outside the gene matches: 10. Germline CDR1 is LNHDA and CDR2 is SQIVND (reference sequence).

The rearrangement links TRBV4-1 to TRBJ1-3; D remains unclear. Trimming stripped 0 bases from V and 2 bases from J, with 8 bases between. Looked up from germline, CDR1 is MGHRA and CDR2 is YSYEKL. The CDR3 runs 15 residues. CDR3 sequence reads: CASSQDPGTGNTIYF. CDR3 sequence (DNA): TGCGCCAGCAGCCAAGACCCAGGAACTGGAAACACCATATATTTT.

This chain links TRBV4-1 with TRBJ2-3; a weak D match, TRBD2 (5 bases). The CDR3 length is 16 residues. CDR1 is MGHRA and CDR2 is YSYEKL in the germline V gene. Trimming removed 6 bases at V and 2 bases at J, with 18 bases between. CDR3 sequence reads: CASRAERAGHTDTQYF. DNA of the CDR3: TGCGCCAGCAGGGCAGAACGGGCGGGCCACACAGATACGCAGTATTTT.

The chain combines TRBV6-5 with TRBJ1-2; no clear D. The CDR3 has 14 residues. The germline gives CDR1 MNHEY, CDR2 SVGAGI. V lost 2 bases, J lost 0 bases, and 7 bases lay in between. For the CDR3, the DNA is TGTGCCAGCAGTTACGGCAGAGCTAACTATGGCTACACCTTC. This translates into CASSYGRANYGYTF.

J is TRBJ1-2 and V is TRBV2; 7 positions match TRBD1. V lost 5 bases to trimming and J lost 8 bases; unmatched junction nucleotides: 5. Germline CDR1 and CDR2: SNHLY and FYNNEI. The CDR3 loop spans 12 amino acids. The CDR3 protein is CASSLGQRGYTF. The CDR3 nucleotides read TGTGCCAGCAGTCTGGGACAGAGGGGCTACACCTTC.

This clone was picked up one time. The rearrangement joins TRBV12-3 or TRBV12-4 to TRBJ1-2; D not certain. CDR3 length: 13 residues. V lost 0 bases to trimming and J lost 4 bases, with 6 bases between them. CDR3: CASSLARLYGYTF. The CDR3 nucleotides read TGTGCCAGCAGTTTAGCGCGCCTCTATGGCTACACCTTC.

The CDR3 spells CAIGEARSSYEQYF. The CDR3 bases are TGTGCCATCGGGGAGGCTAGGAGCTCCTACGAGCAGTACTTC. The chain joins TRBV10-3 to TRBJ2-7, with D maybe TRBD2 (6 bases). The CDR3 extends over 14 amino acids. V gave up 8 bases and J gave up 0 bases, with 14 bases separating them. The germline V gene encodes CDR1 ENHRY and CDR2 SYGVKD.

The chain has TRBV5-1 and TRBJ1-2, with D hard to call. Trimming took off 0 bases at V and 1 base at J, with 10 bases between the two ends. This CDR3 is 15 amino acids long. Germline CDR1 reads SGHRS; CDR2 reads YFSETQ. In DNA form, the CDR3 reads TGCGCCAGCAGCTTGGGATCCGGTTTTAACTATGGCTACACCTTC. Amino acid sequence: CASSLGSGFNYGYTF.